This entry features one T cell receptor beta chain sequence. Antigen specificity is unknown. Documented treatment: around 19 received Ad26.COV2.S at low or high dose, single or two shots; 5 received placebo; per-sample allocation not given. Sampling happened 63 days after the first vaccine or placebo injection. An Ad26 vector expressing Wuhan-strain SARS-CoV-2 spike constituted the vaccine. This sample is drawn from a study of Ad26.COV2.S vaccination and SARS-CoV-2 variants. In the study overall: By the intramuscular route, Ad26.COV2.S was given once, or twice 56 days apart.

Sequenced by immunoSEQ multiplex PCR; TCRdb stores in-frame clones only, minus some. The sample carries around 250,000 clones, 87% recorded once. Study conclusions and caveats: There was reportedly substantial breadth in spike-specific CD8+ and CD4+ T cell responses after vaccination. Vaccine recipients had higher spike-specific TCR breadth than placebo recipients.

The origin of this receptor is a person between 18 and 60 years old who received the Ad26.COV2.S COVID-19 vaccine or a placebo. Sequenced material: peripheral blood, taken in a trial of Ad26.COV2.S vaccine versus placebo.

CDR3 nucleotides: TGTGCCAGCAGTTCCGGACAGGGGCCCTACGAGCAGTACGTC. It is translated as CASSSGQGPYEQYV. The rearrangement links TRBV6-6 to TRBJ2-7; 9 nucleotides align to TRBD1. The CDR3 sequence is 14 residues long. The V segment lost 4 bases and the J segment 2 bases; nucleotides outside the gene matches: 3. From germline, CDR1 is MNHNY and CDR2 SVGAGI (reference sequence).